Presented here are 26 T cell receptor beta chains from one specimen sequenced in a study of tumor and adjacent non-tumor tissue in lung cancer. The template was RNA from unsorted bulk tissue. TCRbeta libraries were built with three rounds of nested PCR, modified from ARM-PCR. TCRdb recomputed calls from the multiplex PCR reads with MiXCR, one row per CDR3 protein. The repertoire holds approximately 79,000 distinct CDR3 sequences, with 61% as singletons. The specimen sequenced was lung tumor tissue. These receptors were obtained from a man between 65 and 79 years old with non-small cell lung cancer.

To note about this clonotype: A clone one base away is much larger, so this may be a read error. J is TRBJ1-2 and V is TRBV28, with 11 positions matching TRBD1. There are 13 residues in the CDR3. Per germline, CDR1 MDHEN and CDR2 SYDVKM. The CDR3 sequence: CASRRTGGLGYAF. As DNA, the CDR3 is TGTGCCAGCAGACGGACAGGGGGCCTTGGCTACGCCTTC.

On this clonotype: A read error may explain this, as a much larger clone is one base away. This chain connects TRBV7-8 to TRBJ2-1; a possible D gene is TRBD2 (6 bases). The CDR3 runs to 15 residues. The germline gives CDR1 SGHVS, CDR2 FQNEAQ. CDR3 bases: TGTGACAGCAGCCCCCTGCGGGAATTTATAGATGAGCAGTTCTTC. Its translation: CDSSPLREFIDEQFF.

This clonotype was seen once. The rearrangement joins TRBV5-5 to TRBJ2-7; no clear D gene. The V end was cut by 4 bases, the J end by 5 bases, with 25 bases between. Germline CDR1 is SGHKS and CDR2 is YYEKEE (reference sequence). The CDR3 is 17 residues long. The CDR3 region is CASSLVPQSGSYDEQYF. DNA of the CDR3: TGTGCCAGCAGCCTGGTCCCCCAGTCGGGCTCCTATGACGAGCAGTACTTC.

The chain is built from TRBV24-1 and TRBJ2-7; no reliable D call. The V end lost 3 bases, the J end lost 6 bases, and 11 bases lay between the germline ends. This CDR3 spans 13 amino acids. The germline gives CDR1 KGHDR, CDR2 SFDVKD. The CDR3, as DNA: TGTGCCACCAGTGATGCCAGCCTGGGCGAGCAGTACTTC. Encoded protein: CATSDASLGEQYF.

This clonotype showed up just once. A much bigger clone sits one base away, suggesting this may be a read error. Given the absence of the conserved phenylalanine or tryptophan at the CDR3 end, a read error is likely. The V and J genes are TRBV14 and TRBJ1-1; no definite D call. The germline V gene has CDR1 SGHDN and CDR2 FVKESK. The CDR3 extends over 12 amino acids. The V end was cut by 1 base, the J end by 10 bases, with 10 bases between. CDR3 region: CASSQVTRRAFI. The CDR3 DNA reads TGTGCCAGCAGCCAAGTAACTCGGAGAGCTTTCATT.

This clonotype was counted once. A read error may produce the germline difference seen at one junction end. This chain uses TRBV5-1 with TRBJ2-5; the D is unclear. The CDR3 contains 14 residues. The germline gives CDR1 SGHRS, CDR2 YFSETQ. As DNA, the CDR3 is TGCACCAGCTCCCGATCCTCGTTCCAAGAGACCCAGTACTTC. It encodes CTSSRSSFQETQYF.

This clonotype was detected only a few times. It may be a read error: a sequence one base away is much more abundant. The rearrangement uses TRBV29-1 and TRBJ2-7, with 7 bases identical to TRBD2. Germline-derived CDR1 and CDR2 are SQVTM and ANQGSEA. CDR3 length: 15 residues. V shed 6 bases, J shed 4 bases, and the junction held 15 bases outside the gene matches. DNA of the CDR3: TGCAGCGTCCGAGCGGGGAACAGACTCGCTTACGAGCAGTACTTC. Protein sequence: CSVRAGNRLAYEQYF.

A word on this clonotype: The missing conserved phenylalanine or tryptophan at the end of this CDR3 makes a read error likely. Because the CDR3's place on the DNA is in doubt, the DNA is left out and the CDR3 is given as listed by TCRdb. V and J are TRBV11-2 and TRBJ2-7; no check of the table's D call, TRBD1, against the DNA was made. Germline-derived CDR1 and CDR2 are SGHAT and FQNNGV. The CDR3 numbers 15 amino acids, ends counted. CDR3 protein: CASSPRGGFPYEQYL.

Notes on this clonotype: Sequence at one end of the junction differs from germline and may be a read error. The chain joins TRBV11-2 to TRBJ2-1; 11 bases match TRBD2. The CDR3 spans 15 residues. Germline V gene sequence: CDR1 SGHAT, CDR2 FQNNGV. For the CDR3, the DNA is TGTGACAGCAGCAAACTAGCGGGGGACCTCTATGAGCAGTTCTTC. Residues: CDSSKLAGDLYEQFF.

Remarks on this clonotype: A much larger clonotype is one base distant, so this may be a read error. The rearrangement joins TRBV20-1 to TRBJ2-3, with 9 bases fitting TRBD2. The J segment lost 6 bases and the V segment lost 7 bases, leaving 8 bases of the junction unmatched. Germline V CDR1 and CDR2: DFQATT, SNEGSKA (reference sequence). This CDR3 is 13 amino acids long. CDR3 loop: CSVVAGDRDTQYF. In DNA, the CDR3 is TGCAGTGTAGTAGCGGGGGACCGGGATACGCAGTATTTT.

As for this clonotype: At one end, the junction sequence differs from germline, possibly due to a read error. This chain connects TRBV12-3 or TRBV12-4 to TRBJ1-2; no clear D gene. The CDR3 runs 12 residues. CDR3 protein: CDITSPLRGYTF. In DNA form, the CDR3 reads TGTGACATCACCAGCCCTCTAAGAGGCTACACATTC.

The chain recombines TRBV7-9 with TRBJ2-2, with D unclear. Germline V CDR1 and CDR2: SEHNR, FQNEAQ (reference sequence). V lost 7 bases, J lost 4 bases, and 16 bases lay in between. CDR3 length equals 15 residues. The CDR3 bases are TGTGCCAGCAAGCGTGGAAGCTCCGGCACCGGGGAGCTGTTTTTT. Translating gives CASKRGSSGTGELFF.

This clonotype was seen repeatedly, ten times or more. The rearrangement uses TRBV20-1 and TRBJ2-7; D gene unclear. CDR3 length: 14 amino acids. V gave up 5 bases and J gave up 2 bases, with 16 bases separating them. The V gene's germline CDR1 is DFQATT and CDR2 SNEGSKA (reference sequence). The CDR3 sequence is CSAWGFASTYEQYF. CDR3 coding DNA: TGCAGTGCTTGGGGATTCGCGTCGACCTACGAGCAGTACTTC.

Worth noting for this clonotype: This may arise from a read error, as a much more abundant clone is one base away. CDR3 sequence (DNA): TGCACCAGCAGCTTATGGGGACAGGACCAAGAGACCCAGTACTTC. Translation: CTSSLWGQDQETQYF. This chain uses TRBV5-1 with TRBJ2-5; 8 bases fit TRBD1. Germline V gene data show CDR1 as SGHRS and CDR2 as YFSETQ. The CDR3 consists of 15 residues. Together with reference TRBV5-1 and TRBJ2-5, the CDR3 gives the full variable domain: KAGVTQTPRYLIKTRGQQVTLSCSPISGHRSVSWYQQTPGQGLQFLFEYFSETQRNKGNFPGRFSGRQFSNSRSEMNVSTLELGDSALYLCTSSLWGQDQETQYFGPGTRLLVL.

This chain connects TRBV10-3 to TRBJ2-5, with D uncertain. V was pared by 4 bases and J by 7 bases, with 22 bases between. This CDR3 is 16 amino acids long. Germline loops: CDR1 ENHRY, CDR2 SYGVKD. CDR3 protein: CAISVSTPRGGGTQYF. For the CDR3, the DNA is TGTGCCATCAGTGTGTCAACGCCCCGAGGTGGCGGGACCCAGTACTTC.

This clonotype turned up a few times. DNA of the CDR3: TGCGCCAGCAGCCCTAGCGGGGGCGGTCAAGAGACCCAGTACTTC. This translates into CASSPSGGGQETQYF. The chain joins TRBV5-1 to TRBJ2-5; 10 bases line up with TRBD2. The CDR3 totals 15 residues. J lost 2 bases, V lost 4 bases, and 5 bases had no gene match. The germline gives CDR1 SGHRS, CDR2 YFSETQ. The entire variable domain, with the rest obtained from reference TRBV5-1 and TRBJ2-5, is as follows: KAGVTQTPRYLIKTRGQQVTLSCSPISGHRSVSWYQQTPGQGLQFLFEYFSETQRNKGNFPGRFSGRQFSNSRSEMNVSTLELGDSALYLCASSPSGGGQETQYFGPGTRLLVL.

Notes on this clonotype: One end of the junction varies from germline; a read error may be responsible. This chain joins TRBV28 and TRBJ1-5; possible D gene TRBD1, 5 bases. The germline V gene encodes CDR1 MDHEN and CDR2 SYDVKM. The CDR3 extends over 14 amino acids. CDR3: CVSNTQGTDQPQHF. The DNA for the CDR3 is TGTGTCAGCAATACTCAGGGTACCGATCAGCCCCAGCATTTT.

Comment on this clonotype: Since the CDR3 does not end with the conserved phenylalanine or tryptophan, this likely comes from a read error. The rearrangement joins TRBV4-1 to TRBJ1-5, with D maybe TRBD1 (5 bases). The CDR3 extends over 16 amino acids. Germline V gene sequence: CDR1 MGHRA, CDR2 YSYEKL. CDR3 DNA: TGTGCCAGCAGCCAAAGGGGCCTGATAAATGATCAGCCCCAGCATATT. Its protein product is CASSQRGLINDQPQHI.

Concerning this clonotype: This may stem from a read error, because a much larger clone lies one nucleotide away. Since the CDR3 does not end with the conserved phenylalanine or tryptophan, this likely comes from a read error. The rearrangement joins TRBV7-8 to TRBJ2-1; weak D call: TRBD1 (5 bases). The V gene's germline CDR1 is SGHVS and CDR2 FQNEAQ. The CDR3 extends over 16 amino acids. V lost 1 base and J lost 0, with 10 bases in between. The CDR3 nucleotides read TGTGCCAGCAGCTTAGAGGGGCTGAGCTCCTACAATGAGCAGTTCTCC. It translates to CASSLEGLSSYNEQFS.

In regard to this clonotype: Sequence at one end of the junction differs from germline and may be a read error. This chain links TRBV12-3 or TRBV12-4 with TRBJ2-1; D ambiguous. This CDR3 is 12 amino acids long. This chain's CDR3 is CARSPWGHEQFF. CDR3 in DNA: TGCGCCAGGAGTCCATGGGGTCATGAGCAGTTCTTC.

The chain carries TRBV10-3 and TRBJ1-2; no reliable D call. The germline V gene encodes CDR1 ENHRY and CDR2 SYGVKD. Trimming left V 0 bases short and J 7 bases short, with 6 bases between. The CDR3 has 12 residues. CDR3 region: CAISESRGGYTF. The CDR3 bases are TGTGCCATCAGTGAGTCCCGGGGTGGCTACACCTTC.

A word on this clonotype: This could be a read error, since a much larger clone is one nucleotide away. V is TRBV6-6 and J is TRBJ2-3, with D possibly matching TRBD2 (7 bases). Trimming removed 5 bases at V and 6 bases at J, with 21 bases between. Germline V gives CDR1 MNHNY, CDR2 SVGAGI (reference sequence). This CDR3 region has 16 residues. The DNA of the CDR3 is TGTGCCAGCAGTGACAGGAGACTGGGGGGGGGTGATACGCAGTATTTT. Protein: CASSDRRLGGGDTQYF.

The CDR3 bases are TGTGCCAATAGTTTGGGATGGGAGTCGGGAGAGCAGTACTTC. Protein sequence: CANSLGWESGEQYF. V and J are TRBV28 and TRBJ2-7; TRBD2 is a possible D gene (5 bases). CDR3 length: 14 amino acids. Trimming stripped 10 bases from V and 7 bases from J, with 23 bases between. Germline V gene lookup returns CDR1 MDHEN and CDR2 SYDVKM.

This clonotype has just a few counts. With a much larger clone just one base away, this may be a read error. Without the conserved terminal phenylalanine or tryptophan, this CDR3 likely stems from a read error. This rearrangement joins TRBV6-1 to TRBJ2-2; 8 nucleotides agree with TRBD1. Trimming took 4 bases from V and 6 from J; bases not matched to a gene: 7. Germline lookup yields CDR1 MNHNS and CDR2 SASEGT. CDR3 length equals 15 residues. The DNA for the CDR3 is TGTGCCAGCAGTGCCCGGGACAGGTGGTCCGGGGAGCTGTTTTAT. Its translation is CASSARDRWSGELFY.

This clonotype was counted ten times or more. The gene calls are TRBV28 and TRBJ2-7; 10 positions match TRBD1. V shed 3 bases, J shed 7 bases, and the junction held 18 bases outside the gene matches. Germline lookup yields CDR1 MDHEN and CDR2 SYDVKM. The CDR3 loop spans 18 amino acids. The CDR3 DNA reads as TGTGCCAGCAGTTTTCCCGGGACAGGGGTCCCCTCACGAGAGGAGCAGTACTTC. It specifies CASSFPGTGVPSREEQYF.

This clonotype has only one observation. A read error is possible here, since a much larger clone lies one base away. The V gene is TRBV11-2, the J gene TRBJ2-5; D may be TRBD2 (5 bases). Per the germline V gene, CDR1 is SGHAT and CDR2 is FQNNGV. There are 19 residues in the CDR3. Trimming left V 5 bases short and J 1 base short, with 26 bases between. The CDR3 coding sequence is TGTGCCAGCAGCCTCTCGGCGGGCGGGCGACCGTTCCCCCAAGAGACCCAGTACTTC. Translating gives CASSLSAGGRPFPQETQYF.